These T cell receptor beta chains were read from a single sample in a study of control samples from healthy donors and cancer patients. Using immunoSEQ multiplex PCR, the repertoire was profiled, and TCRdb retains in-frame clones only, with some absent. The sample gives about 110,000 clones, roughly 89% of which show up once; around 17% is in the top ten. The source material was blood. The receptors derive from a woman aged 45-60 years in good health. Each CDR3 is given with its conserved first and last residue. The order of the fields is clone size, D gene, J gene, V gene, CDR3 DNA, CDR3 protein. The D gene is left open where the match is weak. Clone size, where shown, is once, few, many, or a class for clones that have expanded.

clone size: .; D gene: TRBD2; J gene: TRBJ2-1; V gene: TRBV9; CDR3 DNA: TGTGCCAGCAGCGTAGGGGGGCGACCGGGGCTAGCGGGAGATTGGGGTGAGCAGTTCTTC; CDR3 protein: CASSVGGRPGLAGDWGEQFF
clone size: .; D gene: TRBD2; J gene: TRBJ2-2; V gene: TRBV10-1; CDR3 DNA: TGCGCCAGCAGTGTTCCTAGCGGGGGTTCGAACACCGGGGAGCTGTTTTTT; CDR3 protein: CASSVPSGGSNTGELFF
clone size: .; D gene: TRBD1; J gene: TRBJ2-7; V gene: TRBV6-5; CDR3 DNA: TGTGCCAGCAGGGGGGACAGGGGGGCTGGGGAGCAGTACTTC; CDR3 protein: CASRGDRGAGEQYF
clone size: .; D gene: TRBD1; J gene: TRBJ1-1; V gene: TRBV7-8; CDR3 DNA: TGTGCCAGCAGCGCCCAGGGACAGGCCAACACTGAAGCTTTCTTT; CDR3 protein: CASSAQGQANTEAFF
clone size: .; D gene: .; J gene: TRBJ1-2; V gene: TRBV29-1; CDR3 DNA: TGCAGCGTTGAAGATCCGAGACAGGTCTATGGCTACACCTTC; CDR3 protein: CSVEDPRQVYGYTF
clone size: .; D gene: TRBD2; J gene: TRBJ2-1; V gene: TRBV5-1; CDR3 DNA: TGCGCCAGCAACCCCGGACTAGGCCCCTACAATGAGCAGTTCTTC; CDR3 protein: CASNPGLGPYNEQFF
clone size: .; D gene: .; J gene: TRBJ1-2; V gene: TRBV27; CDR3 DNA: TGTGCCAGCAGTTCGGGACTGGCGGGGGATGGCTACACCTTC; CDR3 protein: CASSSGLAGDGYTF
clone size: .; D gene: .; J gene: TRBJ1-3; V gene: TRBV5-1; CDR3 DNA: TGCGCCAGCAGCTTGGGGGCCGTCAAATTCTCTGGAAACACCATATATTTT; CDR3 protein: CASSLGAVKFSGNTIYF
clone size: .; D gene: TRBD1; J gene: TRBJ2-6; V gene: TRBV6-5; CDR3 DNA: TGTGCCAGCAGTTACTCAGGACAGGCTGGGGCCAACGTCCTGACTTTC; CDR3 protein: CASSYSGQAGANVLTF
clone size: once; D gene: .; J gene: TRBJ1-6; V gene: TRBV3-1/TRBV3-2; CDR3 DNA: TGTGCCAGCAGCCAAGTCGTTCATAGGAGCTCCTATAATTCACCCCTCCACTTT; CDR3 protein: CASSQVVHRSSYNSPLHF
clone size: .; D gene: .; J gene: TRBJ2-2; V gene: TRBV4-1; CDR3 DNA: TGCGCCAGCAGCCAAGGAGATTGGGACAACACCGGGGAGCTGTTTTTT; CDR3 protein: CASSQGDWDNTGELFF
clone size: .; D gene: .; J gene: TRBJ1-4; V gene: TRBV4-2; CDR3 DNA: TGTGCCAGCAGCCAAGATAAGGAGGGCCCCACAACTAATGAAAAACTGTTTTTT; CDR3 protein: CASSQDKEGPTTNEKLFF
clone size: .; D gene: .; J gene: TRBJ1-1; V gene: TRBV5-8; CDR3 DNA: TGTGCCAGCAGCTTTCGGGGGACTGAAGCTTTCTTT; CDR3 protein: CASSFRGTEAFF
clone size: .; D gene: TRBD2; J gene: TRBJ2-1; V gene: TRBV11-2; CDR3 DNA: TGTGCCAGCACGCCGGGAGCGGGAGGCGGGGGGAATGAGCAGTTCTTC; CDR3 protein: CASTPGAGGGGNEQFF
clone size: .; D gene: .; J gene: TRBJ1-1; V gene: TRBV4-2; CDR3 DNA: TGTGCCAGCAGCCAGGACGTGAACACTGAAGCTTTCTTT; CDR3 protein: CASSQDVNTEAFF
clone size: once; D gene: .; J gene: TRBJ2-7; V gene: TRBV28; CDR3 DNA: TGTGCCAGCAGTTCCCTGAGCGTCTCCTACGAGCAGTACTTC; CDR3 protein: CASSSLSVSYEQYF
clone size: .; D gene: TRBD1; J gene: TRBJ2-3; V gene: TRBV29-1; CDR3 DNA: TGCAGCGCGTGGGACAGGGGGAAGGCAGATACGCAGTATTTT; CDR3 protein: CSAWDRGKADTQYF
clone size: .; D gene: .; J gene: TRBJ1-1; V gene: TRBV4-1; CDR3 DNA: TGCGCCAGCAGCCAAGATAACGGGGGGAACACTGAAGCTTTCTTT; CDR3 protein: CASSQDNGGNTEAFF
clone size: once; D gene: .; J gene: TRBJ1-1; V gene: TRBV28; CDR3 DNA: TGTGCCAGCAGTCGCAGTGGGGGGAACACTGAAGCTTTCTTT; CDR3 protein: CASSRSGGNTEAFF
clone size: .; D gene: .; J gene: TRBJ2-5; V gene: TRBV10-1; CDR3 DNA: TGCGCCAGCAGTGAGTCAAGTTCATTGGGGCAGAGGGAGACCCAGTACTTC; CDR3 protein: CASSESSSLGQRETQYF
clone size: .; D gene: .; J gene: TRBJ2-3; V gene: TRBV5-6; CDR3 DNA: TGTGCCAGCAGCTTGGGGCAGGGCGTGGGTGGAGATACGCAGTATTTT; CDR3 protein: CASSLGQGVGGDTQYF
clone size: .; D gene: .; J gene: TRBJ2-1; V gene: TRBV3-1/TRBV3-2; CDR3 DNA: TGTGCCAGCAGCCAGGCACTGGGTGGAGCGGAGCAGTTCTTC; CDR3 protein: CASSQALGGAEQFF
clone size: .; D gene: .; J gene: TRBJ2-1; V gene: TRBV6-2/TRBV6-3; CDR3 DNA: TGTGCCAGCAGTCGACAGGCCGGTGGCTACAATGAGCAGTTCTTC; CDR3 protein: CASSRQAGGYNEQFF
clone size: once; D gene: .; J gene: TRBJ2-3; V gene: TRBV6-5; CDR3 DNA: TGTGCCAGCAGTTACGGGGGCACAGATACGCAGTATTTT; CDR3 protein: CASSYGGTDTQYF
clone size: .; D gene: .; J gene: TRBJ2-1; V gene: TRBV6-4; CDR3 DNA: TGTGCCAGCAGTGCAGGGGTTTACAATGAGCAGTTCTTC; CDR3 protein: CASSAGVYNEQFF
clone size: .; D gene: .; J gene: TRBJ1-6; V gene: TRBV6-5; CDR3 DNA: TGTGCCAGCAGCGGGAACAGGGTCTATAATTCACCCCTCCACTTT; CDR3 protein: CASSGNRVYNSPLHF
clone size: .; D gene: .; J gene: TRBJ2-3; V gene: TRBV10-3; CDR3 DNA: TGTGCCATCGGGGGGTTCAGCACAGATACGCAGTATTTT; CDR3 protein: CAIGGFSTDTQYF
clone size: .; D gene: .; J gene: TRBJ1-1; V gene: TRBV7-3; CDR3 DNA: TGTGCCAGCAGCTTAAAACGCGTACAGGGGAACACTGAAGCTTTCTTT; CDR3 protein: CASSLKRVQGNTEAFF
clone size: .; D gene: .; J gene: TRBJ1-1; V gene: TRBV5-1; CDR3 DNA: TGCGCCAGCAGCCCGACCGGGTGGGGCACTGAAGCTTTCTTT; CDR3 protein: CASSPTGWGTEAFF
clone size: .; D gene: .; J gene: TRBJ1-3; V gene: TRBV19; CDR3 DNA: TGTGCCAGTAGTATCCGCCCCCCCGGATCCTCTGGAAACACCATATATTTT; CDR3 protein: CASSIRPPGSSGNTIYF
clone size: few; D gene: TRBD2; J gene: TRBJ2-3; V gene: TRBV5-1; CDR3 DNA: TGCGCCAGCACCCCAGGGCGGGAGGGCCTAGATACGCAGTATTTT; CDR3 protein: CASTPGREGLDTQYF
clone size: .; D gene: TRBD1; J gene: TRBJ1-6; V gene: TRBV2; CDR3 DNA: TGTGCCAGCACGGGACAGGGAATGGCACCCCTCCACTTT; CDR3 protein: CASTGQGMAPLHF
clone size: .; D gene: .; J gene: TRBJ1-6; V gene: TRBV5-1; CDR3 DNA: TGCGCCAGCAGCCCCCTGGGCGCCAACTCACCCCTCCACTTT; CDR3 protein: CASSPLGANSPLHF
clone size: .; D gene: TRBD1; J gene: TRBJ1-1; V gene: TRBV23-1; CDR3 DNA: TGCGCCAGCAGTCAACGGCCAGGGGGGTGGAACACTGAAGCTTTCTTT; CDR3 protein: CASSQRPGGWNTEAFF
clone size: .; D gene: .; J gene: TRBJ2-5; V gene: TRBV12-3/TRBV12-4; CDR3 DNA: TGTGCCAGCACTGGACAGATCCAAGAGACCCAGTACTTC; CDR3 protein: CASTGQIQETQYF
clone size: .; D gene: .; J gene: TRBJ1-2; V gene: TRBV6-1; CDR3 DNA: TGTGCCAGCAGTGAAAGCAGGGTGGATGGCTACACCTTC; CDR3 protein: CASSESRVDGYTF
clone size: .; D gene: TRBD1; J gene: TRBJ1-1; V gene: TRBV7-3; CDR3 DNA: TGTGCCAGCAGCTCACAGGGGAGTGCCACTGAAGCTTTCTTT; CDR3 protein: CASSSQGSATEAFF
clone size: .; D gene: .; J gene: TRBJ2-5; V gene: TRBV5-4; CDR3 DNA: TGTGCCAGCAAGACTCCGGGAGTGGAGACCCAGTACTTC; CDR3 protein: CASKTPGVETQYF
clone size: .; D gene: TRBD1; J gene: TRBJ1-6; V gene: TRBV5-4; CDR3 DNA: TGTGCCACCACGGGACAGGGGGCGCTTTTTTCACCCCTCCACTTT; CDR3 protein: CATTGQGALFSPLHF
clone size: .; D gene: .; J gene: TRBJ2-2; V gene: TRBV5-8; CDR3 DNA: TGTGCCAGCAGCTTACAACGGGCCGGGGAGCTGTTTTTT; CDR3 protein: CASSLQRAGELFF
clone size: .; D gene: .; J gene: TRBJ1-4; V gene: TRBV19; CDR3 DNA: TGTGCCAGTAGTATGCAGCAAGAAAAACTGTTTTTT; CDR3 protein: CASSMQQEKLFF
clone size: .; D gene: TRBD1; J gene: TRBJ1-1; V gene: TRBV9; CDR3 DNA: TGTGCCAGCAGCTCAGGACAGGGCCTGAACACTGAAGCTTTCTTT; CDR3 protein: CASSSGQGLNTEAFF
clone size: .; D gene: TRBD2; J gene: TRBJ2-3; V gene: TRBV11-3; CDR3 DNA: TGTGCCAGCAGCTTAGACCGCAGACGAGCCGGGACTAGCGGGGGGGCATCCGATACGCAGTATTTT; CDR3 protein: CASSLDRRRAGTSGGASDTQYF
clone size: .; D gene: .; J gene: TRBJ1-3; V gene: TRBV4-1; CDR3 DNA: TGCGCCAGCAGCCAAGTAGGAGGGTCTGGAAACACCATATATTTT; CDR3 protein: CASSQVGGSGNTIYF
clone size: .; D gene: .; J gene: TRBJ2-2; V gene: TRBV14; CDR3 DNA: TGTGCCAGCAGCTTAATATGGGGCGGGCTTCACACCGGGGAGCTGTTTTTT; CDR3 protein: CASSLIWGGLHTGELFF
clone size: .; D gene: .; J gene: TRBJ1-2; V gene: TRBV7-2; CDR3 DNA: TGTGCCAGCAGCTTAAATTACGGGAACTATGGCTACACCTTC; CDR3 protein: CASSLNYGNYGYTF
clone size: once; D gene: TRBD1; J gene: TRBJ2-5; V gene: TRBV7-2; CDR3 DNA: TGTGCCAGCAGCCCGAGCCGGGACAGTCAAGAGACCCAGTACTTC; CDR3 protein: CASSPSRDSQETQYF
clone size: .; D gene: TRBD1; J gene: TRBJ1-4; V gene: TRBV19; CDR3 DNA: TGTGCCAGTAGTGTCCTCGACAGGGTGGGGGAAAAACTGTTTTTT; CDR3 protein: CASSVLDRVGEKLFF
clone size: .; D gene: .; J gene: TRBJ1-3; V gene: TRBV7-3; CDR3 DNA: TGTGCCAGCAGCTTGTCCCGGGACGTCGAAAACACCATATATTTT; CDR3 protein: CASSLSRDVENTIYF
clone size: .; D gene: .; J gene: TRBJ2-2; V gene: TRBV12-3/TRBV12-4; CDR3 DNA: TGTGCCAGCATGGAGCAGGGAAACGGGGAGCTGTTTTTT; CDR3 protein: CASMEQGNGELFF
clone size: .; D gene: TRBD2; J gene: TRBJ2-1; V gene: TRBV5-8; CDR3 DNA: TGTGCCAGCACCCCAAGCCCGGGACGGGGGGGCTATGAGCAGTTCTTC; CDR3 protein: CASTPSPGRGGYEQFF
clone size: .; D gene: .; J gene: TRBJ1-2; V gene: TRBV5-6; CDR3 DNA: TGTGCCAGCAGCTTGGTTGCGACAAGGGGCTACACCTTC; CDR3 protein: CASSLVATRGYTF